This TCR beta chain was found in a study of Graves' ophthalmopathy and Graves' hyperthyroidism. The length of the CDR3 is 16 residues. J gave up 7 bases and V 6 bases, and 15 bases lay outside the gene matches. Overall study findings and caveats: A majority of expanded thyroid clonotypes exceeding 0.001 frequency were likewise present in blood.

As for this clonotype: Its antigen is unidentified.

The sequenced template was RNA, covering the TCR beta CDR3 region. First-round RT-PCR relied on HTBI primers, and a second-round multiplex PCR came next. From the multiplex PCR reads, TCRdb called clonotypes with MiXCR, one entry per CDR3 protein. The data show more than 1,000,000 distinct CDR3 sequences, about two fifths seen once. The chain uses TRBV12-3 or TRBV12-4 and TRBJ2-5, with 9 positions matching TRBD1. Sequenced: peripheral blood or thyroid tissue (not recorded which). The sequence was obtained from an adult man with Graves' hyperthyroidism. The CDR3 reads CASRPTRGQGWGTQYF. DNA for the CDR3: TGTGCCAGCAGACCCACCCGGGGACAGGGATGGGGGACCCAGTACTTC.